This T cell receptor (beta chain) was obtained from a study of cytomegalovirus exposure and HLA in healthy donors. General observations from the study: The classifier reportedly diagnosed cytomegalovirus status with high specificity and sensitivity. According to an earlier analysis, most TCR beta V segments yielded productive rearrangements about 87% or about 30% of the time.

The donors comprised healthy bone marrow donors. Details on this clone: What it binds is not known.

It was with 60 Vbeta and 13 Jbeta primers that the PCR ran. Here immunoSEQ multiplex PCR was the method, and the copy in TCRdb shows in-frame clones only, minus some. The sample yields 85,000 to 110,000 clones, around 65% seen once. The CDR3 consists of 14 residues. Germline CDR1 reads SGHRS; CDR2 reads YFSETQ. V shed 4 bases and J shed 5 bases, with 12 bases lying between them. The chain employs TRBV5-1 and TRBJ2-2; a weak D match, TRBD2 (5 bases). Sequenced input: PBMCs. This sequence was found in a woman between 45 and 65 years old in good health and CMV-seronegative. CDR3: CASSVWTDTGELFF. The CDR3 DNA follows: TGCGCCAGCAGCGTGTGGACTGATACCGGGGAGCTGTTTTTT.